A single sample is the source of the 26 T cell receptor beta chains below, sequenced in a study of PD-1 blockade in classical Hodgkin lymphoma. Every patient had relapsed following autologous stem cell transplantation, and cohorts differed in brentuximab vedotin exposure. Profiling relied on immunoSEQ multiplex PCR, and the TCRdb table lists in-frame clones only, not all of them. The sample holds around 44,000 clones, about 85% seen once. The material sequenced was peripheral blood mononuclear cells (PBMCs), taken before the second cycle of nivolumab. The source is a human donor with classical Hodgkin lymphoma.

The chain uses TRBV6-1 and TRBJ2-7; D might be TRBD1 (6 bases). Germline V gene sequence: CDR1 MNHNS, CDR2 SASEGT. The V gene lost 6 bases and the J gene lost 9 bases, with 15 bases spanning the gap. This CDR3 has 12 amino acids. CDR3 nucleotide sequence: TGTGCCAGCAGACCACAGGGAATGACGCAGTACTTC. It is translated as CASRPQGMTQYF.

This chain links TRBV11-2 with TRBJ2-6, with TRBD1 matching 11 bases. Germline V gives CDR1 SGHAT, CDR2 FQNNGV. The CDR3 length is 19 residues. The J segment lost 2 bases and the V segment lost 5 bases, leaving 11 bases of the junction unmatched. CDR3 amino acids: CASSPQGQGVQTGANVLTF. The CDR3 region has the DNA TGTGCCAGCAGCCCTCAGGGACAGGGGGTACAGACTGGGGCCAACGTCCTGACTTTC.

This clone was seen a handful of times. This CDR3 is CASRARYGYTF. CDR3 DNA: TGTGCCAGCAGGGCCCGCTATGGCTACACCTTC. V is TRBV2 and J is TRBJ1-2; D call uncertain. V was shortened by 6 bases and J by 4 bases, with 6 bases between the two germline ends. There are 11 residues in the CDR3. Germline CDR1 is SNHLY and CDR2 is FYNNEI.

For the CDR3, the DNA is TGTGCCAGCAGTACGGGACCTGGAGGCTACACCTTC. This encodes CASSTGPGGYTF. V is TRBV6-6 and J is TRBJ1-2, with D perhaps TRBD1 (5 bases). V was trimmed by 5 bases and J by 8 bases, leaving 12 bases between them. Per the germline V gene, CDR1 is MNHNY and CDR2 is SVGAGI (reference sequence). This CDR3 is built from 12 residues.

The gene calls are TRBV6-5 and TRBJ2-2, with no clear D. Germline loops: CDR1 MNHEY, CDR2 SVGAGI. The CDR3 sequence is 14 residues long. With 2 bases removed from V and 5 bases from J, the gap between germline ends came to 9 bases. CDR3 amino acids: CASSYLGLTGELFF. The CDR3 DNA is TGTGCCAGCAGTTACCTCGGGTTGACCGGGGAGCTGTTTTTT.

The rearrangement uses TRBV6-6 and TRBJ1-3, with D hard to call. CDR1 and CDR2 (germline): MNHNY, SVGAGI (reference sequence). Trimming pared 5 bases from V and 5 bases from J, leaving 19 bases between. This CDR3 is built from 16 residues. CDR3 protein: CASSTRTPVTRNTIYF. The CDR3 coding sequence is TGTGCCAGCAGTACCCGGACCCCGGTAACCAGAAACACCATATATTTT.

This clone has just a few counts. The gene calls are TRBV11-3 and TRBJ2-1, with D tentatively TRBD2 (7 bases). This CDR3 is built from 14 residues. CDR1 and CDR2 from the germline V gene are SGHNT and YENEEA. Between the trimmed V and J ends, which lost 2 bases and 7 bases, there was a span of 12 bases. CDR3 sequence: CASSLRGAWNEQFF. CDR3 coding DNA: TGTGCCAGCAGCTTACGGGGGGCTTGGAATGAGCAGTTCTTC.

The chain carries TRBV4-2 and TRBJ1-1, with 11 nucleotides matching TRBD1. The CDR3 has 16 amino acids. CDR1 LGHNA and CDR2 YNFKEQ come from the germline V gene. The V segment lost 4 bases and the J segment 3 bases; nucleotides outside the gene matches: 7. The chain's CDR3 is CASSLWTGGRDTEAFF. The CDR3 nucleotides are TGTGCCAGCAGCCTATGGACAGGGGGCCGGGACACTGAAGCTTTCTTT.

This chain joins TRBV7-9 and TRBJ2-1, with D possibly TRBD2 on 5 matching bases. V was trimmed by 4 bases and J by 0 bases, leaving 16 bases between them. Germline V gene lookup returns CDR1 SEHNR and CDR2 FQNEAQ (reference sequence). The length of the CDR3 is 17 residues. The CDR3 reads CASSSRRGAVSYNEQFF. The CDR3 nucleotides are TGTGCCAGCAGCTCCCGCCGGGGAGCGGTCTCCTACAATGAGCAGTTCTTC.

J is TRBJ1-1 and V is TRBV18; a possible D gene is TRBD1 (5 bases). The CDR3 has 13 residues. Trimming removed 3 bases at V and 10 bases at J, with 15 bases between. Germline V gene sequence: CDR1 KGHSH, CDR2 LQKENI. CDR3 amino acids: CASSPGAVGLAFF. The CDR3 DNA is TGTGCCAGCTCACCCGGGGCGGTAGGGCTAGCTTTCTTT.

For this clone: Other DNA sequences of this sample code for an identical CDR3. The rearrangement links TRBV18 to TRBJ2-7; 8 bases are shared with TRBD1. The CDR3 has 13 residues. Germline V gene sequence: CDR1 KGHSH, CDR2 LQKENI. With V trimmed by 6 bases and J by 4 bases, 5 bases remained unmatched. CDR3 bases: TGTGCCAGCTCGCCGCAGGGGGCATACGAGCAGTACTTC. Amino acids: CASSPQGAYEQYF.

This chain links TRBV5-3 with TRBJ2-2, with 10 nucleotides matching TRBD1. TRBV5-3 is treated as an ORF (open reading frame) with a function not yet certain. V shed 4 bases and J 5 bases; nucleotides not matched to a gene: 8. CDR3 length equals 16 residues. CDR3 loop: CARSIRQGAGTGELFF. In DNA form, the CDR3 reads TGTGCCAGAAGCATACGACAGGGGGCCGGGACCGGGGAGCTGTTTTTT.

The genes are TRBV5-4 and TRBJ2-7; perhaps TRBD2 as D (7 bases). Germline assignment: CDR1 SGHNT and CDR2 YYREEE (reference sequence). V was pared by 1 base and J by 6 bases, with 11 bases between. This CDR3 has 13 residues. The CDR3 sequence is CASSLKGGTEQYF. CDR3 DNA sequence: TGTGCCAGCAGCTTGAAGGGGGGGACCGAGCAGTACTTC.

The CDR3 DNA is TGTGCCAGTAGACGACAGGATTCCTACGAGCAGTACTTC. This codes for CASRRQDSYEQYF. The rearrangement links TRBV19 to TRBJ2-7, with a weak D call TRBD1 (6 bases). Trimming removed 6 bases at V and 1 base at J, with 10 bases between. There are 13 residues in the CDR3. Germline V gene sequence: CDR1 LNHDA, CDR2 SQIVND (reference sequence).

This clone has only one observation. The chain carries TRBV9 and TRBJ2-3; D possibly corresponds to TRBD2 (5 bases). Germline CDR1 reads SGDLS; CDR2 reads YYNGEE. Trimming took 0 bases from V and 4 from J, leaving 12 bases between them. This CDR3 contains 15 residues. Here the CDR3 DNA reads TGTGCCAGCAGCGTAGACCCAACTAGTGCAGATACGCAGTATTTT. The encoded protein is CASSVDPTSADTQYF.

The rearrangement joins TRBV12-1 to TRBJ2-2; the D call in the table, TRBD2, was not verified against the DNA. TRBV12-1 is recorded as a pseudogene. The CDR3 is made up of 16 amino acids. The CDR3 region is CASSHADSGQAGELFF. CDR3 sequence (DNA): TGTGCCAGCAGCCACGCCGATAGCGGACAAGCCGGGGAGCTGTTTTTT.

This clone turned up a few times. The chain couples TRBV2 to TRBJ1-1; 8 nucleotides line up with TRBD1. This CDR3 is built from 13 residues. The germline CDR1 and CDR2 sequences are SNHLY and FYNNEI. J gave up 1 base and V 6 bases, and 1 base lay outside the gene matches. CDR3 in DNA: TGTGCCAGCAGAGACAGGGGGAACACTGAAGCTTTCTTT. Translating it yields CASRDRGNTEAFF.

The V gene is TRBV7-2, the J gene TRBJ1-6, with 8 bases that match TRBD1. V shed 3 bases, J shed 8 bases, and the junction held 0 bases outside the gene matches. CDR1 and CDR2 (germline): SGHTA, FQGNSA. The length of the CDR3 is 13 residues. The DNA for the CDR3 is TGTGCCAGCAGCTTGACAGGGGATTCACCCCTCCACTTT. Residues: CASSLTGDSPLHF.

V is TRBV5-4 and J is TRBJ2-2, with 8 bases fitting TRBD1. CDR3 size: 17 residues. V lost 4 bases to trimming and J lost 3 bases; unmatched junction nucleotides: 11. Germline V gene data show CDR1 as SGHNT and CDR2 as YYREEE (reference sequence). The CDR3 DNA reads TGTGCCAGCAGCCGCATTCCGGGACAGGCATACACCGGGGAGCTGTTTTTT. It yields the protein CASSRIPGQAYTGELFF.

The chain carries TRBV4-1 and TRBJ2-5, with D possibly TRBD2 on 6 matching bases. Germline V lookup: CDR1 MGHRA, CDR2 YSYEKL. The CDR3 has 15 amino acids. V lost 3 bases and J 5 bases, leaving 16 bases between the germline ends. CDR3 in amino acids: CASSQVRDRGETQYF. DNA of the CDR3: TGCGCCAGCAGCCAGGTCCGGGACCGGGGGGAGACCCAGTACTTC.

The V and J genes are TRBV7-8 and TRBJ2-7; the D gene is possibly TRBD1 (6 bases). The CDR3 spans 15 residues. Trimming cost V 5 bases and J 2 bases, with 16 bases left between them. In germline, CDR1 is SGHVS, CDR2 FQNEAQ. The CDR3 loop is CASSRPTGFAYEQYF. The CDR3, as DNA: TGTGCCAGCAGCCGTCCGACAGGTTTCGCCTACGAGCAGTACTTC.

This clone was counted a single time. The chain recombines TRBV7-3 with TRBJ1-1; TRBD1 is a possible D gene (6 bases). V was clipped by 2 bases and J by 4 bases, with 14 bases between them. Germline CDR1 SGHTA, CDR2 FQGTGA. This CDR3 has 15 residues. In DNA, the CDR3 is TGTGCCAGCAGCTTATTCGGAGGGGGTGCCACTGAAGCTTTCTTT. The encoded protein is CASSLFGGGATEAFF.

This clone is medium-sized. The CDR3 sequence is CASSATGSYEQYF. The DNA for the CDR3 is TGTGCCAGCAGCGCGACCGGATCCTACGAGCAGTACTTC. V usage is TRBV6-1 and J usage is TRBJ2-7; unclear D gene. With 6 bases removed from V and 1 base from J, the gap between germline ends came to 10 bases. From germline, CDR1 is MNHNS and CDR2 SASEGT. This CDR3 region has 13 residues.

This clone was seen just once. The genes are TRBV4-2 and TRBJ2-3; no firm D call. V lost 0 bases and J lost 2, with 9 bases in between. The CDR3 totals 15 residues. CDR1 is LGHNA and CDR2 is YNFKEQ in the germline V gene. The CDR3 DNA sequence: TGTGCCAGCAGCCAAGATGGAACCTACACAGATACGCAGTATTTT. As protein: CASSQDGTYTDTQYF.

V usage is TRBV9 and J usage is TRBJ1-3; 10 nucleotides match TRBD1. CDR3 length: 15 residues. Germline CDR1 reads SGDLS; CDR2 reads YYNGEE. The trim removed 3 bases at V and 2 bases at J, leaving 2 bases unmatched. This CDR3 is CASSGGTGAGNTIYF. The CDR3 bases are TGTGCCAGCAGCGGCGGGACAGGGGCTGGAAACACCATATATTTT. Full variable domain (outside the CDR3, taken from reference TRBV9 and TRBJ1-3): DSGVTQTPKHLITATGQRVTLRCSPRSGDLSVYWYQQSLDQGLQFLIQYYNGEERAKGNILERFSAQQFPDLHSELNLSSLELGDSALYFCASSGGTGAGNTIYFGEGSWLTVV.

The rearrangement joins TRBV20-1 to TRBJ2-7; the D is unclear. The V gene lost 1 base and the J gene lost 6 bases, with 1 base spanning the gap. Germline V gives CDR1 DFQATT, CDR2 SNEGSKA (reference sequence). The length of the CDR3 is 9 residues. The CDR3: CSARGEQYF. The CDR3 DNA sequence: TGCAGTGCTAGAGGCGAGCAGTACTTC.